These T cell receptor beta chains were read from a single sample in a study of cytomegalovirus exposure and HLA in healthy donors. Data came from immunoSEQ multiplex PCR; TCRdb stores just in-frame clones and leaves some out. Of tens of thousands of clones in the sample, over 70% are singletons; the top ten hold roughly 7.7%. The sample consisted of PBMCs. Receptor source: a man between 60 and 75 years old in good health and CMV-seropositive. Both conserved end residues are part of each CDR3. The D gene is left open where the match is weak. Rows give clone size only sometimes, using once, few, many, or a class for an expanded clone.

>TRBD2|few|TRBV11-2|TRBJ2-1
TGTGCCAGCAGCTCCATAGCGGGAGTGAAGTACAATGAGCAGTTCTTC
CASSSIAGVKYNEQFF
>TRBD1|few|TRBV11-2|TRBJ1-1
TGTGCCAGCAGCCCGCGGACAGGGCGGAGTACTGAAGCTTTCTTT
CASSPRTGRSTEAFF
>.|.|TRBV27|TRBJ1-5
TGTGCCAGCAGTACACAGGGATCTGGCAATCAGCCCCAGCATTTT
CASSTQGSGNQPQHF
>TRBD2|few|TRBV10-3|TRBJ2-3
TGTGCCACCCTCCCCACTAGCGCAACCACAGATACGCAGTATTTT
CATLPTSATTDTQYF
>TRBD1|.|TRBV19|TRBJ1-1
TGTGCCAGTCCCCACAATCCGGGACAGGCAGAAGCTTTCTTT
CASPHNPGQAEAFF
>.|.|TRBV11-2|TRBJ1-5
TGTGCCAGCAGCTCCGGGAGCAGGGCTTACAATCAGCCCCAGCATTTT
CASSSGSRAYNQPQHF
>.|.|TRBV7-6|TRBJ1-1
TGTGCCAGCAGCTCGCACAGGGATGGCACTGAAGCTTTCTTT
CASSSHRDGTEAFF
>.|.|TRBV5-1|TRBJ2-2
TGCGCCAGCATGGCAATCTTTGCGAACACCGGGGAGCTGTTTTTT
CASMAIFANTGELFF
>TRBD1|once|TRBV5-1|TRBJ1-3
TGCGCCAGCGGGACAGCAGGAAACACCATATATTTT
CASGTAGNTIYF
>TRBD1|once|TRBV11-2|TRBJ1-1
TGTGCCAGCAGCTTAGTCAGGGGGCGGAACACTGAAGCTTTCTTT
CASSLVRGRNTEAFF
>TRBD2|.|TRBV7-8|TRBJ2-1
TGTGCCAGCAGCTTTCCCTCTAGCGGGGTGTACAATGAGCAGTTCTTC
CASSFPSSGVYNEQFF
>TRBD1|.|TRBV7-2|TRBJ1-2
TGTGCCAGCAGCCCTACTTGGACAGGGTCTTATAAACGCTATGGCTACACCTTC
CASSPTWTGSYKRYGYTF
>.|.|TRBV4-1|TRBJ2-2
TGCGCCAGCAGCCAAGGAATTTTCGGGAGAAGGGGAACCGGGGAGCTGTTTTTT
CASSQGIFGRRGTGELFF
>.|.|TRBV7-2|TRBJ2-6
TGTGCCAGCAGCAGGGGCTCTGGGGCCAACGTCCTGACTTTC
CASSRGSGANVLTF
>.|.|TRBV5-4|TRBJ1-2
TGTGCCAGCAGCTTTGACGGGAGTAGTGGCTACACCTTC
CASSFDGSSGYTF
>.|.|TRBV6-1|TRBJ2-2
TGTGCCAGCAGTCGCACACGACAGAACACCGGGGAGCTGTTTTTT
CASSRTRQNTGELFF
>TRBD2|.|TRBV7-6|TRBJ2-3
TGTGCCAGCAGCAGAGGAGCGCTAGCGGTTTCTAGCACAGATACGCAGTATTTT
CASSRGALAVSSTDTQYF
>.|.|TRBV25-1|TRBJ2-3
TGTGCCAGCAGTGAACTAGACCTGCCCACAGATACGCAGTATTTT
CASSELDLPTDTQYF
>TRBD1|.|TRBV6-1|TRBJ2-7
TGTGCCAGCAGTGAAGTGGCGGCAGGGGGAATCCACGAGCAGTACTTC
CASSEVAAGGIHEQYF
>.|.|TRBV11-2|TRBJ1-4
TGTGCCAGCAGCGTCCAGGGGTCGGGTGAAAAACTGTTTTTT
CASSVQGSGEKLFF
>TRBD1|.|TRBV18|TRBJ1-2
TGTGCCAGCTCTCCCTCAGGGGGTTATGGCTACACCTTC
CASSPSGGYGYTF
>TRBD1|once|TRBV29-1|TRBJ1-5
TGCAGCGTTGAAGTCGGACAGGGTCGGCCCCAGCATTTT
CSVEVGQGRPQHF
>.|.|TRBV19|TRBJ2-7
TGTGCCAGTAGTATGGAGGGGTCCTACGAGCAGTACTTC
CASSMEGSYEQYF
>TRBD2|.|TRBV9|TRBJ2-1
TGTGCCAGCAGCGAGAGCGGGAGGGTCGACGATGAGCAGTTCTTC
CASSESGRVDDEQFF
>TRBD1|.|TRBV6-5|TRBJ1-1
TGTGCCAGCAGTTACGGCACAGGGGGCCGGGGCACTGAAGCTTTCTTT
CASSYGTGGRGTEAFF
>TRBD1|.|TRBV18|TRBJ2-4
TGTGCCAGCTCAAACTACAGGGGGCCTGGGACTTACTTC
CASSNYRGPGTYF
>TRBD2|.|TRBV5-6|TRBJ2-3
TGTGCCAGCAGCACGGGACTAGCGGGAGAGACGCAGTATTTT
CASSTGLAGETQYF
>.|once|TRBV10-2|TRBJ1-4
TGCGCCAGCAGTGAGTCGCTGTGGGGGGGCAGGGAAAAACTGTTTTTT
CASSESLWGGREKLFF
>.|.|TRBV2|TRBJ1-6
TGTGCCAGCAGTGAACACCGGAGCTCCCATAATTCACCCCTCCACTTT
CASSEHRSSHNSPLHF
>TRBD2|few|TRBV6-5|TRBJ2-3
TGTGCCAGCATCCAAGCGGGAGGAGGGGCAGATACGCAGTATTTT
CASIQAGGGADTQYF
>.|few|TRBV7-8|TRBJ2-7
TGTGCCAGCAACGGGCAGGGATTGAACGAGCAGTACTTC
CASNGQGLNEQYF
>.|.|TRBV13|TRBJ1-1
TGTGCCAGCAGCTTAGTCGGCACTGAAGCTTTCTTT
CASSLVGTEAFF
>.|.|TRBV7-2|TRBJ1-2
TGTGCCAGCAGCCCCAGGGGCGCGGGCGGCTACACCTTC
CASSPRGAGGYTF